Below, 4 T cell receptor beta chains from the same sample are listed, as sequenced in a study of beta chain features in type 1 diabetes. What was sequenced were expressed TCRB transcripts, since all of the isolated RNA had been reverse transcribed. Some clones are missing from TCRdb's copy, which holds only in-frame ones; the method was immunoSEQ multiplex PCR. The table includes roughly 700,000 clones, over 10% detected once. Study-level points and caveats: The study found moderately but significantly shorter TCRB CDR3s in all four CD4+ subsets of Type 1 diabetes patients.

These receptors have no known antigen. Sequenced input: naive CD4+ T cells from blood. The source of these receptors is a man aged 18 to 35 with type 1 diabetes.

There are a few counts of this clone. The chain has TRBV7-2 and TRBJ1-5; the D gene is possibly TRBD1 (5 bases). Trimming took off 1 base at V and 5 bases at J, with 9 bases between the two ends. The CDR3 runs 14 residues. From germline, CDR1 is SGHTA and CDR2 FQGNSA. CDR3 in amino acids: CASSLGGVHQPQHF. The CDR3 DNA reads TGTGCCAGCAGCTTAGGGGGGGTCCATCAGCCCCAGCATTTT.

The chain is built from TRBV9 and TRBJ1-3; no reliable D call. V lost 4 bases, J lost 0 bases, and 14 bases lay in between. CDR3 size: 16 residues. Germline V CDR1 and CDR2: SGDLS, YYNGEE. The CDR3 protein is CASSPPGAISGNTIYF. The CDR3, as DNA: TGTGCCAGCAGCCCCCCCGGAGCAATCTCTGGAAACACCATATATTTT.

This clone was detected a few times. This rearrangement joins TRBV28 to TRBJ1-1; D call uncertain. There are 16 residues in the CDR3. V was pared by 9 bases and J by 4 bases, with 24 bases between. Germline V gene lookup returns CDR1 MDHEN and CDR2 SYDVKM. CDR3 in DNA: TGTGCCAGTGAGACTTTGGGGTCCAAGGCGGGCACTGAAGCTTTCTTT. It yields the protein CASETLGSKAGTEAFF.

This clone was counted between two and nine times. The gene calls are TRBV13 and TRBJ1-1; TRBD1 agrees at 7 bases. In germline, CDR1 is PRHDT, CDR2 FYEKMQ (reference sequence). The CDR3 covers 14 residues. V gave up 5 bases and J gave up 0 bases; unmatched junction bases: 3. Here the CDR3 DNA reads TGTGCCAGCAGCCCACAGGGGTTGAACACTGAAGCTTTCTTT. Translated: CASSPQGLNTEAFF.